In its sample, the clone carrying this TCR beta chain was seen a few times. Through a sample-barcoded 5' primer and a J-beta primer mix, a second PCR was run for roughly 6 to 12 cycles. TCRdb analysed the 5' RACE reads with MiXCR anew, one entry per CDR3 protein. The table records hundreds of thousands of distinct CDR3 sequences, 56% of them present only once. Extractions gave at least 5 micrograms of total RNA per sample. The data belong to a study of blood T cells in healthy people across ages. The CDR3 extends over 16 amino acids. The V gene end was trimmed by 5 bases and the J gene end by 4 bases; junction bases not matched to a gene: 7. Germline CDR1 reads SGHTA; CDR2 reads FQGNSA.

The source material was blood. The origin of this receptor is a man in his forties or fifties in good health. The V and J genes are TRBV7-2 and TRBJ2-3; the match to TRBD2 covers 12 bases. The CDR3 here is CASSTSGRFGADTQYF. The CDR3, as DNA: TGTGCCAGCAGCACTAGCGGGAGGTTCGGGGCAGATACGCAGTATTTT.